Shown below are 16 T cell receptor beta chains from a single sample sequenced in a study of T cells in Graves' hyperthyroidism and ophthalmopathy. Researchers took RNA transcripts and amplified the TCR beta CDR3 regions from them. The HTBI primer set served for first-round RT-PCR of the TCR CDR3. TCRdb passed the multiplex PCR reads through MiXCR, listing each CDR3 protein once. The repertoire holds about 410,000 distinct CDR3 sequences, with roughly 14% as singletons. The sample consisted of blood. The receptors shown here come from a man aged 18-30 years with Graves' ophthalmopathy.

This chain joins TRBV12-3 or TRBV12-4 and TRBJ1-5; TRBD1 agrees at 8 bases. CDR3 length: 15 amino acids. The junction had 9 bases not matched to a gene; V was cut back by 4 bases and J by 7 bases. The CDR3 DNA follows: TGTGCCAGCAGTTCAGGACAGGGAGGTCGACAGCCCCAGCATTTT. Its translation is CASSSGQGGRQPQHF.

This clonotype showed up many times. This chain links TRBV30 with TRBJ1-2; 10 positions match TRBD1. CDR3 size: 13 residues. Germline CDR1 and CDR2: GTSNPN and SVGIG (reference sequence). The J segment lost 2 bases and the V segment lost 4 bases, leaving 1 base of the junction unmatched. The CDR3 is CAWKGQGNYGYTF. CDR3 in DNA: TGTGCCTGGAAGGGACAGGGGAACTATGGCTACACCTTC.

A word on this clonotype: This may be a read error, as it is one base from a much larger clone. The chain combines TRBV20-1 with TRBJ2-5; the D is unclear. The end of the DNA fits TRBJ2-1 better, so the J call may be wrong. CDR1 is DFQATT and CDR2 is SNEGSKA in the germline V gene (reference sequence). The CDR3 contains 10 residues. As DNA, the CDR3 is TGCAGTGCTAGATTGGAGACCCAGTTCTTC. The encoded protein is CSARLETQFF.

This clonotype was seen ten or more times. CDR3 in amino acids: CASSEIGGQNSPLHF. CDR3 nucleotide sequence: TGTGCCAGCAGTGAAATCGGGGGGCAGAATTCACCCCTCCACTTT. The rearrangement uses TRBV2 and TRBJ1-6; maybe TRBD1 (6 bases). This CDR3 spans 15 amino acids. The germline V gene encodes CDR1 SNHLY and CDR2 FYNNEI. V was trimmed by 2 bases and J by 7 bases, leaving 12 bases between them.

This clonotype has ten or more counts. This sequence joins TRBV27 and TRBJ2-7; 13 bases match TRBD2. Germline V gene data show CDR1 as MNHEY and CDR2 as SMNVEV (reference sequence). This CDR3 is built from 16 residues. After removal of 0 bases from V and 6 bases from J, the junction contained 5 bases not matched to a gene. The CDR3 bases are TGTGCCAGCAGTTTATCCGGGACTAGCGGGGTCCGCGAGCAGTACTTC. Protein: CASSLSGTSGVREQYF.

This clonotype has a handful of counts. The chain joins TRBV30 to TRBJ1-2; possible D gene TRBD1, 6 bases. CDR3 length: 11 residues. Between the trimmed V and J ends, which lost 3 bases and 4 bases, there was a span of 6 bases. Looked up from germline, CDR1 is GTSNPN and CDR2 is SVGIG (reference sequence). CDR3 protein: CAWRDSYGYTF. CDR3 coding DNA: TGTGCCTGGAGGGACAGCTATGGCTACACCTTC.

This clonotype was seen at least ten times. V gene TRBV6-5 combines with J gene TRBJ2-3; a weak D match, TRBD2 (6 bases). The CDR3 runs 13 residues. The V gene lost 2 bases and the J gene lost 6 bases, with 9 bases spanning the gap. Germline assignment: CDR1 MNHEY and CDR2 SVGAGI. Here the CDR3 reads CASSYVGGDTQYF. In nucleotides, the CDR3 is TGTGCCAGCAGTTACGTCGGGGGTGATACGCAGTATTTT.

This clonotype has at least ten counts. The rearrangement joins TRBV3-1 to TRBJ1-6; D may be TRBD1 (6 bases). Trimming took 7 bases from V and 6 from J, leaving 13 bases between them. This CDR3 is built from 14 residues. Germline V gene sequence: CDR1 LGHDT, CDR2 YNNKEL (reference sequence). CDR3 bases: TGTGCCAGCACCCCGGACAGAGCTAATTCACCCCTCCACTTT. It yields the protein CASTPDRANSPLHF.

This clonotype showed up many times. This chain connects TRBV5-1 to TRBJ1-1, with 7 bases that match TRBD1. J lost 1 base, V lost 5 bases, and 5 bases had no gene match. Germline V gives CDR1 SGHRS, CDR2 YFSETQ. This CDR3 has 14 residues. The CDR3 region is CASSNGQANTEAFF. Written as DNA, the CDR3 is TGCGCCAGCAGTAACGGACAGGCGAACACTGAAGCTTTCTTT. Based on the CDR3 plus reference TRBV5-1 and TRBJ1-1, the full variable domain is KAGVTQTPRYLIKTRGQQVTLSCSPISGHRSVSWYQQTPGQGLQFLFEYFSETQRNKGNFPGRFSGRQFSNSRSEMNVSTLELGDSALYLCASSNGQANTEAFFGQGTRLTVV.

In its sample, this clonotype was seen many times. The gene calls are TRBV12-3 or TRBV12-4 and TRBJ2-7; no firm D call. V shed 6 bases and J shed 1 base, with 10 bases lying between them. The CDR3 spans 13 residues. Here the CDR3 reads CASRTDGSYEQYF. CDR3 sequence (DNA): TGTGCCAGCAGGACCGACGGTTCCTACGAGCAGTACTTC.

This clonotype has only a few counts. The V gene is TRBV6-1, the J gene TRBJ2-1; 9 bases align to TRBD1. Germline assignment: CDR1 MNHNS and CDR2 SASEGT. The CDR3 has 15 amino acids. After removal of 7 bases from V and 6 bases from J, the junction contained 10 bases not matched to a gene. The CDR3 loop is CASTWGDRVVNEQFF. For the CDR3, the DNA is TGTGCCAGCACCTGGGGGGACAGGGTCGTCAATGAGCAGTTCTTC.

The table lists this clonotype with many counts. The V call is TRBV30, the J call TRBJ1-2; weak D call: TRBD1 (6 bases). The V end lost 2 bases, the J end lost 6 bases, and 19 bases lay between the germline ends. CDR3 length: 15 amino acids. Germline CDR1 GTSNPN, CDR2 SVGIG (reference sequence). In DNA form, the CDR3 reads TGTGCCTGGAGTCATCTTCGTCCAGGGGTGGATGGCTACACCTTC. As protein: CAWSHLRPGVDGYTF.

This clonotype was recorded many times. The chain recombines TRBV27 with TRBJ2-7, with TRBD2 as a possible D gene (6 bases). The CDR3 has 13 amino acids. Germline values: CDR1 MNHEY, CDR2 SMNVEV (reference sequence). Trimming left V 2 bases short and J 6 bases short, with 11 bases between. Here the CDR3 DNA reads TGTGCCAGCAGTTTAATAGGGGAGGCCGAGCAGTACTTC. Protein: CASSLIGEAEQYF.

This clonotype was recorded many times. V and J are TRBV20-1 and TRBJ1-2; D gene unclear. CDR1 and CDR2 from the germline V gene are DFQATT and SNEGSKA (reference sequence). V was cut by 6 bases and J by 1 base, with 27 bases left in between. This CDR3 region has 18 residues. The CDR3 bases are TGCAGTGCATTCCCCCCACGGTTGAGGCCTTCAATTAACTATGGCTACACCTTC. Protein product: CSAFPPRLRPSINYGYTF.

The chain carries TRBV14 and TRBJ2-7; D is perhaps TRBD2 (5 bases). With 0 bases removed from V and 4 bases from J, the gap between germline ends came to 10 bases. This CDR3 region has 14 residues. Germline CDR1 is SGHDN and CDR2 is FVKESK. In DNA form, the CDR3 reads TGTGCCAGCAGCCAAGATCTTGAGGGATACGAGCAGTACTTC. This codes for CASSQDLEGYEQYF.

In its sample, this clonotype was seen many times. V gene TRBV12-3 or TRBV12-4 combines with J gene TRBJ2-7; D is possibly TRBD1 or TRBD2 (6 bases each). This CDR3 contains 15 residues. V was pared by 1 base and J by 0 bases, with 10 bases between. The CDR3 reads CASSLEAGHSYEQYF. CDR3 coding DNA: TGTGCCAGCAGTTTAGAGGCGGGACACTCCTACGAGCAGTACTTC.